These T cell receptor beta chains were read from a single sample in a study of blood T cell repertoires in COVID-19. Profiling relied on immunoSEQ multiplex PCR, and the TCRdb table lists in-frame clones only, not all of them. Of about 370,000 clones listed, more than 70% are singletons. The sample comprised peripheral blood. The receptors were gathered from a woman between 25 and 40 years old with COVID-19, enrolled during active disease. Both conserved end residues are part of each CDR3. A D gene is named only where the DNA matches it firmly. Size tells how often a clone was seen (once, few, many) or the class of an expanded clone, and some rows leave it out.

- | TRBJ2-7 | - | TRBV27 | CASRAGSYEQYF | TGTGCCAGCAGGGCAGGGTCCTACGAGCAGTACTTC
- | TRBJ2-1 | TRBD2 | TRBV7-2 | CASSLTGTSYNEQFF | TGTGCCAGCAGCTTAACCGGGACTAGCTACAATGAGCAGTTCTTC
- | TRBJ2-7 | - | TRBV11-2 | CASSLGQGGTYEQYF | TGTGCCAGCAGCTTAGGCCAGGGGGGAACCTACGAGCAGTACTTC
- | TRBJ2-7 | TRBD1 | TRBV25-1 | CASSEKGQGSYEQYF | TGTGCCAGCAGTGAAAAAGGACAGGGCTCCTACGAGCAGTACTTC
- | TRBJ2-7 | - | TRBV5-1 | CASSSHYEQYF | TGCGCCAGCAGCTCCCACTACGAGCAGTACTTC
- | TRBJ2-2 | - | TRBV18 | CASTYFGGLPPGELFF | TGTGCCAGCACATACTTCGGCGGACTCCCACCCGGGGAGCTGTTTTTT
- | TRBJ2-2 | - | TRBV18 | CASSPKTGNTGELFF | TGTGCCAGCTCACCAAAGACAGGGAACACCGGGGAGCTGTTTTTT
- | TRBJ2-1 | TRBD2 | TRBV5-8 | CASSYGTSGTDNEQFF | TGTGCCAGCAGCTACGGGACTAGCGGGACCGACAATGAGCAGTTCTTC
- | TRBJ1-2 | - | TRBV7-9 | CASSFDAGGYGYTF | TGTGCCAGCAGCTTTGATGCGGGGGGCTATGGCTACACCTTC
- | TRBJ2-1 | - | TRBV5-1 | CASSLLGAWEGEQFF | TGCGCCAGCAGCTTGCTGGGGGCTTGGGAGGGTGAGCAGTTCTTC
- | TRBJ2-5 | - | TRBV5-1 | CASSPDREGETQYF | TGCGCCAGCAGCCCGGACAGGGAGGGGGAGACCCAGTACTTC
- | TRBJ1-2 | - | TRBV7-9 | CASSLVQVPNYGYTF | TGTGCCAGCAGCTTAGTCCAGGTACCTAACTATGGCTACACCTTC
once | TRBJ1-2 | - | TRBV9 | CASSVESGLSDGYTF | TGTGCCAGCAGCGTAGAATCAGGGCTATCGGATGGCTACACCTTC
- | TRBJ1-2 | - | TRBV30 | CAWSGGMQPNYGYTF | TGTGCCTGGAGCGGGGGGATGCAGCCTAACTATGGCTACACCTTC
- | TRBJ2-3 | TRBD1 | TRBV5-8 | CASSKPQTRTGWSTDTQYF | TGTGCCAGCAGCAAGCCCCAGACCCGGACAGGGTGGAGCACAGATACGCAGTATTTT
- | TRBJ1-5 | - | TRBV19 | CASSILELGNQPQHF | TGTGCCAGTAGTATTCTGGAGCTGGGCAATCAGCCCCAGCATTTT